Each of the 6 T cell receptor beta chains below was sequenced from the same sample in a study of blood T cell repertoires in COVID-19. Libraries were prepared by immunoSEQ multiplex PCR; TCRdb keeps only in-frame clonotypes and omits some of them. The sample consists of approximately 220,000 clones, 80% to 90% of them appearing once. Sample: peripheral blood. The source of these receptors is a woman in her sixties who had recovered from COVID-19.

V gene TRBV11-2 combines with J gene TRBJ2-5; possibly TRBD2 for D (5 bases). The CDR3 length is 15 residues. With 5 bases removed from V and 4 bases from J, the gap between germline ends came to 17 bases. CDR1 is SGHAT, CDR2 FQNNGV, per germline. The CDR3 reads CASSRSGGPTETQYF. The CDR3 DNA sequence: TGTGCCAGCAGCAGGTCCGGCGGGCCCACAGAGACCCAGTACTTC.

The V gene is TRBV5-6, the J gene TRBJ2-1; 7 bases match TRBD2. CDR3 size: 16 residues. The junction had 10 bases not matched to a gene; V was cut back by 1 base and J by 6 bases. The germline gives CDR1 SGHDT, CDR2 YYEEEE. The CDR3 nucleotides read TGTGCCAGCAGCTTGAGCCCGAGCGGGGATACCAATGAGCAGTTCTTC. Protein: CASSLSPSGDTNEQFF.

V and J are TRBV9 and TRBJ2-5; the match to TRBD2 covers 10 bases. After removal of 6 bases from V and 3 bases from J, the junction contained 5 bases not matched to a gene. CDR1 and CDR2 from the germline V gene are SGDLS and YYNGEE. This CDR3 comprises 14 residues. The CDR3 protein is CASNTGTSEETQYF. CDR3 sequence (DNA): TGTGCCAGCAACACCGGGACTAGCGAAGAGACCCAGTACTTC.

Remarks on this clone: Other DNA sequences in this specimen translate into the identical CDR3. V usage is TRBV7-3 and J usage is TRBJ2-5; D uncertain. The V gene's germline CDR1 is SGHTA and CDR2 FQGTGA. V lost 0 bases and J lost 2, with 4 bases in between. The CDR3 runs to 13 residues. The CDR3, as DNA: TGTGCCAGCAGCTTAACCAGGCAAGAGACCCAGTACTTC. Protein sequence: CASSLTRQETQYF.

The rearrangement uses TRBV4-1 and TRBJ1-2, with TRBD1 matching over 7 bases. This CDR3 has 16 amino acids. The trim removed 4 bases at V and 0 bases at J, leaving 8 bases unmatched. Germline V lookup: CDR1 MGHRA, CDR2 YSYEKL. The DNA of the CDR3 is TGCGCCAGCAGCCTGGGACAGAGCTCGGCTAACTATGGCTACACCTTC. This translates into CASSLGQSSANYGYTF.

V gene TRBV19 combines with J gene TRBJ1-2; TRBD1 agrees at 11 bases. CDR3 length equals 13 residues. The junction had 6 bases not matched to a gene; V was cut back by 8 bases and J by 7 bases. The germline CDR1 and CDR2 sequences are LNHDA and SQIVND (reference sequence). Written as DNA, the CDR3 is TGTGCCAGTCGGACAGGGGGCGATTTTGGCTACACCTTC. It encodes CASRTGGDFGYTF.